This TCR beta chain was recovered during a study of STAT5B mutations in CD4+ large granular lymphocyte leukemia. General study results and limits: The CD4+ versus CD8+ T-LGLL clonality difference may reflect limited sample size. Main leukemic clonotypes were patient-specific, but approximately 25% appeared at low frequency elsewhere.

Padova, Helsinki and Shinshu hematology units supplied the CD4+ T-LGLL patients. Either unselected PBMC or bead-purified CD4+, CD4+CD8+, CD57+ or CD56+ cells were sequenced. Data came from immunoSEQ multiplex PCR; TCRdb stores just in-frame clones and leaves some out. This table has some 8,800 clones, about 80% appearing once. The CDR3 is made up of 15 amino acids. Germline loops: CDR1 SGHRS, CDR2 YFSETQ. V was clipped by 3 bases and J by 5 bases, with 15 bases between them. A single count supports this clone. Its antigen is not identified. The chain carries TRBV5-1 and TRBJ2-1; tentative D call: TRBD1 (5 bases). This receptor was identified in a man aged 60 to 69 with CD4+ T-cell large granular lymphocyte leukemia. Sequences were obtained from PBMCs. The CDR3 bases are TGCGCCAGCAGCTCAACAGGTAGCCTCCACAATGAGCAGTTCTTC. It translates to CASSSTGSLHNEQFF.